The rows below give T cell receptor beta chains drawn from one sample of a study of blood T cell repertoires in COVID-19. Method: immunoSEQ multiplex PCR; TCRdb's copy keeps in-frame clones and lacks some. Among 250,000 to 350,000 clones listed, 70% to 90% were seen once. Sequenced material: peripheral blood. Source of these receptors: a woman in her 50s with COVID-19, enrolled during active disease. Both conserved end residues are part of each CDR3. The order of the fields is D gene, V gene, clone size, J gene, CDR3 DNA, CDR3 protein. A D gene is named only where the DNA matches it firmly. Clone size is stated in some rows and not others, as once, few, many or a class when expanded.

TRBD2	TRBV4-2	NA	TRBJ2-1	TGTGCCAGCAGCCAAGCCCCGGGGGCTAGCGGGAGGGTGAATGAGCAGTTCTTC	CASSQAPGASGRVNEQFF
NA	TRBV9	NA	TRBJ2-1	TGTGCCAGCAGCATAAAAACAGGGGAGGTCTACAATGAGCAGTTCTTC	CASSIKTGEVYNEQFF
TRBD1	TRBV4-3	NA	TRBJ2-3	TGCGCCAGCAGCCAAGAAGGGCAACAGGGGACAGATACGCAGTATTTT	CASSQEGQQGTDTQYF
TRBD1	TRBV6-5	NA	TRBJ2-7	TGTGCCAGCAGTAGGGGGACAGGGGCCCACGAGCAGTACTTC	CASSRGTGAHEQYF
TRBD1	TRBV5-1	NA	TRBJ1-2	TGCGCCAGCAGCAACGGACAGGGGGCAGGCTATGGCTACACCTTC	CASSNGQGAGYGYTF
TRBD2	TRBV7-2	NA	TRBJ2-4	TGTGCCAGCAGCGTCCTAGCGGGAGGGCCGGTAAACATTCAGTACTTC	CASSVLAGGPVNIQYF
TRBD2	TRBV6-1	few	TRBJ2-7	TGTGCCAGCAGTGATACAGGACTAGCGGTATCCTACGAGCAGTACTTC	CASSDTGLAVSYEQYF
NA	TRBV18	NA	TRBJ1-5	TGTGCCAGCCAGGGAGGTAGGGATCAGCCCCAGCATTTT	CASQGGRDQPQHF
NA	TRBV7-6	NA	TRBJ1-1	TGTGCCAGCAGCTTAGCGGCGGCGGCCACTGAAGCTTTCTTT	CASSLAAAATEAFF
TRBD2	TRBV4-1	NA	TRBJ2-3	TGCGCCAGCAGCCAAGCCCCGCGGGCTAGCGGGAGGGTACTAACAGATACGCAGTATTTT	CASSQAPRASGRVLTDTQYF
NA	TRBV18	NA	TRBJ1-2	TGTGCCAGCTCACTACGTAGTGAGAACCCCTATGGCTACACCTTC	CASSLRSENPYGYTF
NA	TRBV6-5	NA	TRBJ1-1	TGTGCCAGCAGTCGGGGACTGCTGAACACTGAAGCTTTCTTT	CASSRGLLNTEAFF
TRBD2	TRBV10-2	NA	TRBJ2-3	TGCGCCAGCAGTGGGACTAGCGGGAGACGGAGCACAGATACGCAGTATTTT	CASSGTSGRRSTDTQYF
TRBD2	TRBV19	NA	TRBJ2-1	TGTGCCAGTAGTAATCCTAGCGGGAGGAACAATGAGCAGTTCTTC	CASSNPSGRNNEQFF
NA	TRBV28	once	TRBJ2-7	TGTGCCAGCAGTTTACTGTTCGGGGGCGGGGGTGAGCAGTACTTC	CASSLLFGGGGEQYF